The 27 T cell receptor beta chains below all came from one sample that was sequenced in a study of blood T cells in healthy people across ages. A J-beta primer mix and a sample-barcoded 5' primer were used in a second PCR of about 7 to 12 cycles. Via MiXCR, TCRdb re-called the 5' RACE reads, giving one row per CDR3 protein. The sample shows around 1.5 million distinct CDR3 sequences, approximately 60% of them seen only once. The sample was blood. These receptors were taken from a man aged 18 to 35 in good health.

V gene TRBV27 combines with J gene TRBJ2-5; D may match TRBD1 or TRBD2 (5 bases each). The J call could be wrong; TRBJ2-7 is a better fit for the DNA end. There are 15 residues in the CDR3. Germline V CDR1 and CDR2: MNHEY, SMNVEV (reference sequence). DNA of the CDR3: TGTGCCAGCAGTCCCGGACATCTGGGAGTCGACGAGCAGTACTTC. Encoded protein: CASSPGHLGVDEQYF.

This clonotype was observed a few times. This chain uses TRBV4-1 with TRBJ2-7, with 7 bases aligning to TRBD1. V gave up 5 bases and J gave up 0 bases; unmatched junction bases: 7. This CDR3 is built from 15 residues. Germline V lookup: CDR1 MGHRA, CDR2 YSYEKL. The CDR3 coding sequence is TGCGCCAGCAGCTATTCACAGGGGAGCTCCTACGAGCAGTACTTC. Its translation is CASSYSQGSSYEQYF.

This clonotype was picked up one time. V gene TRBV7-2 combines with J gene TRBJ2-3; TRBD1 matches 10 bases. Germline CDR1 SGHTA, CDR2 FQGNSA. This CDR3 spans 14 amino acids. V was pared by 5 bases and J by 4 bases, with 3 bases of the junction left unmatched. The CDR3 sequence: CASSETGGPDTQYF. CDR3 nucleotide sequence: TGTGCCAGCAGCGAGACAGGGGGCCCAGATACGCAGTATTTT.

This sequence joins TRBV7-2 and TRBJ2-4, with D unresolved. V was trimmed by 8 bases and J by 9 bases, leaving 14 bases between them. Per germline, CDR1 SGHTA and CDR2 FQGNSA. The CDR3 consists of 12 residues. CDR3 loop: CASGEGWGIQYF. The CDR3 coding sequence is TGTGCCAGCGGAGAAGGGTGGGGCATTCAGTACTTC.

The chain uses TRBV7-9 and TRBJ1-1, with D hard to call. V was clipped by 7 bases and J by 1 base, with 13 bases between them. Germline lookup yields CDR1 SEHNR and CDR2 FQNEAQ (reference sequence). The CDR3 consists of 14 residues. CDR3 DNA sequence: TGTGCCAGCATCAAAGAAGGACCGAACACTGAAGCTTTCTTT. As protein: CASIKEGPNTEAFF.

The CDR3 is CASSYSRLYGYTF. The CDR3 DNA is TGTGCCAGCAGTTACTCGCGGCTCTATGGCTACACCTTC. The V call is TRBV6-5, the J call TRBJ1-2; D is uncertain. CDR1 MNHEY and CDR2 SVGAGI come from the germline V gene. This CDR3 has 13 residues. The V end lost 0 bases, the J end lost 4 bases, and 6 bases lay between the germline ends.

The chain combines TRBV10-3 with TRBJ2-3; no definite D call. CDR3 size: 13 residues. V was pared by 5 bases and J by 4 bases, with 10 bases between. Germline lookup yields CDR1 ENHRY and CDR2 SYGVKD. CDR3 in DNA: TGTGCCATCAGTCTTGGCCTAGCAGATACGCAGTATTTT. Encoded protein: CAISLGLADTQYF.

The rearrangement links TRBV6-1 to TRBJ2-5; the D gene could be TRBD1 or TRBD2 (5 bases each). This CDR3 has 15 amino acids. Germline lookup yields CDR1 MNHNS and CDR2 SASEGT. The V end was cut by 4 bases, the J end by 5 bases, with 17 bases between. Here the CDR3 reads CASSAAGTLVETQYF. The CDR3 nucleotides are TGTGCCAGCAGTGCCGCCGGGACCTTAGTGGAGACCCAGTACTTC.

The chain is built from TRBV7-9 and TRBJ2-1, with a possible D match to TRBD2 (6 bases). Deletions cut 1 base from V and 5 bases from J, with 18 bases between. The CDR3 extends over 17 amino acids. The V gene's germline CDR1 is SEHNR and CDR2 FQNEAQ (reference sequence). The CDR3 is CASSLGGTSQNHNEQFF. The CDR3 region has the DNA TGTGCCAGCAGCTTAGGGGGGACTTCCCAAAACCACAATGAGCAGTTCTTC.

This clonotype turned up a few times. CDR3 sequence: CASSLAPGQLEGPLHF. CDR3 nucleotide sequence: TGTGCCAGCAGCTTAGCTCCGGGACAACTCGAAGGGCCCCTCCACTTT. This chain connects TRBV11-2 to TRBJ1-6; possibly TRBD1 for D (6 bases). There are 16 residues in the CDR3. V dropped 1 base and J dropped 13 bases, with 20 bases sitting between them. Germline V lookup: CDR1 SGHAT, CDR2 FQNNGV.

This rearrangement joins TRBV5-4 to TRBJ2-5; 10 bases map to TRBD2. Germline V gives CDR1 SGHNT, CDR2 YYREEE (reference sequence). This CDR3 has 11 residues. CDR3 bases: TGTCGGACTAGCGGACAAGAGACCCAGTACTTC. Translating it yields CRTSGQETQYF.

This clonotype appeared a few times. The CDR3 here is CSASVRLAGTDTQYF. The CDR3 nucleotides read TGCAGTGCTAGCGTACGACTAGCGGGCACAGATACGCAGTATTTT. V and J are TRBV20-1 and TRBJ2-3, with TRBD2 identical over 9 bases. Germline loops: CDR1 DFQATT, CDR2 SNEGSKA (reference sequence). The CDR3 is 15 residues long. The V segment lost 3 bases and the J segment 1 base; nucleotides outside the gene matches: 5.

The genes are TRBV28 and TRBJ2-3, with 7 bases matching TRBD1. The CDR3 loop spans 17 amino acids. Germline CDR1 is MDHEN and CDR2 is SYDVKM. With V trimmed by 5 bases and J by 0 bases, 11 bases remained unmatched. The CDR3 region has the DNA TGTGCCAGCAGTGTGACAGGGTCCCGGACTAGCACAGATACGCAGTATTTT. Translating it yields CASSVTGSRTSTDTQYF. Combining the CDR3 with reference TRBV28 and TRBJ2-3 gives the whole variable domain DVKVTQSSRYLVKRTGEKVFLECVQDMDHENMFWYRQDPGLGLRLIYFSYDVKMKEKGDIPEGYSVSREKKERFSLILESASTNQTSMYLCASSVTGSRTSTDTQYFGPGTRLTVL.

This chain connects TRBV20-1 to TRBJ2-7; no reliable D call. Between the trimmed V and J ends, which lost 3 bases and 0 bases, there was a span of 18 bases. This CDR3 region has 16 residues. CDR1 is DFQATT, CDR2 SNEGSKA, per germline (reference sequence). This CDR3 is CSARAPSGYSSYEQYF. In DNA form, the CDR3 reads TGCAGTGCTAGGGCCCCGTCCGGTTACAGCTCCTACGAGCAGTACTTC.

This sequence joins TRBV5-1 and TRBJ2-1; TRBD2 aligns across 12 bases. The CDR3 covers 15 residues. In germline, CDR1 is SGHRS, CDR2 YFSETQ. The junction had 2 bases not matched to a gene; V was cut back by 0 bases and J by 7 bases. CDR3 DNA: TGCGCCAGCAGCTTGGGGACTAGCGGGACGAATGAGCAGTTCTTC. This codes for CASSLGTSGTNEQFF.

This clonotype came up once. The chain couples TRBV12-5 to TRBJ2-3; D gene ambiguous. This CDR3 contains 14 residues. Per the germline V gene, CDR1 is LGHNT and CDR2 is FRNRAP. The germline V and J ends were trimmed by 2 bases and 3 bases, with 9 bases remaining between them. CDR3 DNA sequence: TGTGCTAGTGGTTTGCCTGAGCAGACAGATACGCAGTATTTT. It encodes CASGLPEQTDTQYF.

The chain links TRBV4-1 to TRBJ1-2; D not resolved. Germline V lookup: CDR1 MGHRA, CDR2 YSYEKL. V was pared by 1 base and J by 8 bases, with 26 bases between. The CDR3 contains 18 residues. This CDR3 reads CASSQGVGQVPFPAGYTF. DNA for the CDR3: TGCGCCAGCAGCCAAGGGGTTGGGCAGGTACCCTTTCCCGCCGGCTACACCTTC.

Only a few counts were recorded for this clonotype. The chain uses TRBV5-1 and TRBJ2-4; D unresolved. The J call could be wrong; TRBJ2-7 is a better fit for the DNA end. The CDR3 extends over 16 amino acids. In germline, CDR1 is SGHRS, CDR2 YFSETQ. This CDR3 reads CASSSTTALMGYEQYF. CDR3 sequence (DNA): TGCGCCAGCAGCTCTACGACGGCCCTCATGGGGTACGAGCAGTACTTC.

The rearrangement joins TRBV20-1 to TRBJ2-1; D not certain. Trimming removed 6 bases from V and 5 bases from J, with 14 bases in between. The CDR3 sequence is 13 residues long. CDR1 and CDR2 from the germline V gene are DFQATT and SNEGSKA (reference sequence). In DNA, the CDR3 is TGCAGTGCCCGCCCAACCAGCGACAATGAGCAGTTCTTC. Translated: CSARPTSDNEQFF.

This clonotype came up a few times. The rearrangement links TRBV4-3 to TRBJ1-6, with no clear D. CDR3 length: 14 residues. The ends were cut back, 0 bases at V and 5 bases at J, with 5 bases in the middle. CDR1 and CDR2 from the germline V gene are LGHNA and YSLEER. The CDR3 DNA follows: TGCGCCAGCAGCCAAGAGCACAATAATTCACCCCTCCACTTT. Protein product: CASSQEHNNSPLHF.

This chain joins TRBV6-1 and TRBJ2-2; tentatively, D is TRBD1 (5 bases). The CDR3 covers 16 residues. V was pared by 4 bases and J by 1 base, with 13 bases between. Germline CDR1 is MNHNS and CDR2 is SASEGT. The CDR3: CASSARRAKNTGELFF. The CDR3 region has the DNA TGTGCCAGCAGTGCCCGCAGGGCCAAGAACACCGGGGAGCTGTTTTTT.

CDR3 bases: TGTGCCAGCAGTCACGTCATGGGGACAGTGGACACTGAAGCTTTCTTT. Translating it yields CASSHVMGTVDTEAFF. This sequence joins TRBV7-6 and TRBJ1-1; the match to TRBD1 covers 7 bases. Germline V gene lookup returns CDR1 SGHVS and CDR2 FNYEAQ. The CDR3 has 16 residues. Trimming cost V 6 bases and J 3 bases; bases outside gene matches: 13. Looking up the rest from reference TRBV7-6 and TRBJ1-1 gives the full variable domain: GAGVSQSPRYKVTKRGQDVALRCDPISGHVSLYWYRQALGQGPEFLTYFNYEAQQDKSGLPNDRFSAERPEGSISTLTIQRTEQRDSAMYRCASSHVMGTVDTEAFFGQGTRLTVV.

This clonotype was observed once. V gene TRBV7-2 combines with J gene TRBJ2-1; no clear D. Judging by the DNA end, TRBJ2-7 fits better; the J call may be wrong. CDR1 and CDR2 (germline): SGHTA, FQGNSA. This CDR3 contains 14 residues. The CDR3 is CASSPRTDGYEQYF. The DNA of the CDR3 is TGTGCCAGCAGCCCCCGGACGGATGGCTACGAGCAGTACTTC.

In this sample, this clonotype turned up a few times. The chain recombines TRBV7-9 with TRBJ2-5; D not certain. The CDR3 covers 14 residues. With 1 base removed from V and 3 bases from J, the gap between germline ends came to 9 bases. Germline CDR1 is SEHNR and CDR2 is FQNEAQ (reference sequence). The CDR3 reads CASSLVMGEETQYF. CDR3 bases: TGTGCCAGCAGCTTAGTCATGGGCGAAGAGACCCAGTACTTC. Using reference TRBV7-9 and TRBJ2-5 for the parts outside the CDR3, the full variable domain is DTGVSQNPRHKITKRGQNVTFRCDPISEHNRLYWYRQTLGQGPEFLTYFQNEAQLEKSRLLSDRFSAERPKGSFSTLEIQRTEQGDSAMYLCASSLVMGEETQYFGPGTRLLVL.

This clonotype was counted a few times. The J gene is TRBJ2-7, the V gene TRBV5-1; D is possibly TRBD1 (6 bases). Trimming took 4 bases from V and 3 from J, leaving 17 bases between them. The CDR3 spans 15 residues. CDR1 is SGHRS, CDR2 YFSETQ, per germline. In DNA, the CDR3 is TGCGCCAGCAGCCACAAACCGGGACATATCTACGAGCAGTACTTC. Amino acids: CASSHKPGHIYEQYF.

J is TRBJ2-3 and V is TRBV7-9, with D unresolved. Germline loops: CDR1 SEHNR, CDR2 FQNEAQ (reference sequence). CDR3 size: 14 residues. Trimming left V 0 bases short and J 2 bases short, with 6 bases between. The CDR3 loop is CASSLAALTDTQYF. For the CDR3, the DNA is TGTGCCAGCAGCTTAGCGGCTCTCACAGATACGCAGTATTTT.

This chain uses TRBV12-3 or TRBV12-4 with TRBJ2-1, with D possibly being TRBD1 or TRBD2 (7 bases each). The J call is doubtful: the DNA matches TRBJ2-7 better. The CDR3 contains 17 residues. The CDR3 sequence: CASSLGGRTGRLDEQYF. The CDR3 region has the DNA TGTGCCAGCAGTCTCGGGGGGAGGACAGGCCGCCTCGATGAGCAGTACTTC.